Shown below are 13 T cell receptor beta chains from a single sample sequenced in a study of Graves' ophthalmopathy and Graves' hyperthyroidism. From RNA, the CDR3 regions of TCR beta chains were amplified and sequenced. The first-round RT-PCR employed HTBI primers together with the Qiagen OneStep RT-PCR kit. A multiplex PCR was then performed as the second round. TCRdb re-analysed the multiplex PCR reads in MiXCR, keeping a single row per CDR3 protein. The sample includes some 160,000 distinct CDR3 sequences, around 39% of them seen just once. Sequences were obtained from peripheral blood. Source of these receptors: a man aged 30 to 39 with Graves' ophthalmopathy.

This clonotype was observed many times. This chain links TRBV30 with TRBJ1-2; D perhaps matches TRBD1 (5 bases). This CDR3 has 13 amino acids. The V gene lost 8 bases and the J gene lost 0 bases, with 13 bases spanning the gap. CDR1 is GTSNPN, CDR2 SVGIG, per germline (reference sequence). The CDR3 DNA reads as TGTGCCGGGGGAGCCTCAGCTAACTATGGCTACACCTTC. Protein product: CAGGASANYGYTF.

The rearrangement links TRBV7-2 to TRBJ1-2, with a weak D call TRBD1 (5 bases). The CDR3 extends over 13 amino acids. Trimming took off 2 bases at V and 8 bases at J, with 12 bases between the two ends. CDR1 and CDR2 (germline): SGHTA, FQGNSA. The CDR3 is CASSLRRVRGYTF. The CDR3 DNA is TGTGCCAGCAGCTTACGCAGGGTGAGAGGCTACACCTTC. The full variable domain, completed using reference TRBV7-2 and TRBJ1-2, is GAGVSQSPSNKVTEKGKDVELRCDPISGHTALYWYRQSLGQGLEFLIYFQGNSAPDKSGLPSDRFSAERTGGSVSTLTIQRTQQEDSAVYLCASSLRRVRGYTFGSGTRLTVV.

This rearrangement joins TRBV28 to TRBJ2-2, with 11 positions matching TRBD2. Germline V gene sequence: CDR1 MDHEN, CDR2 SYDVKM. The CDR3 consists of 16 residues. The V and J ends lost 5 bases and 8 bases, in that order; junction bases with no gene match: 10. Here the CDR3 reads CASSPGVAGGLGELFF. CDR3 nucleotide sequence: TGTGCCAGCAGTCCCGGAGTAGCGGGAGGGTTAGGGGAGCTGTTTTTT.

This clonotype was found many times. The chain uses TRBV19 and TRBJ2-2; D assignment may be TRBD1 or TRBD2 (6 bases each). This CDR3 region has 18 residues. Germline lookup yields CDR1 LNHDA and CDR2 SQIVND (reference sequence). The V gene lost 0 bases and the J gene lost 2 bases, with 16 bases spanning the gap. The CDR3 protein is CASSIEKFRGLNTGELFF. DNA of the CDR3: TGTGCCAGTAGTATAGAAAAGTTTCGGGGGCTCAACACCGGGGAGCTGTTTTTT.

This clonotype occurred many times. V and J are TRBV5-6 and TRBJ2-6; D not certain. The CDR3 length is 15 residues. Trimming left V 0 bases short and J 0 bases short, with 4 bases between. Germline CDR1 SGHDT, CDR2 YYEEEE. CDR3 DNA: TGTGCCAGCAGCTTGGGGCCCTCTGGGGCCAACGTCCTGACTTTC. Its protein product is CASSLGPSGANVLTF.

This clonotype was observed many times. The chain links TRBV2 to TRBJ1-5; D might be TRBD1 (6 bases). Germline V gene sequence: CDR1 SNHLY, CDR2 FYNNEI. V lost 5 bases to trimming and J lost 0 bases, with 8 bases between them. This CDR3 region has 14 residues. The CDR3 DNA is TGTGCCAGCAGTTCGGACAGTAGCAATCAGCCCCAGCATTTT. It is translated as CASSSDSSNQPQHF.

This clonotype has a single count. The rearrangement links TRBV5-1 to TRBJ2-7; D is unresolved. CDR3 length equals 14 residues. V was shortened by 0 bases and J by 0 bases, with 7 bases between the two germline ends. Germline V CDR1 and CDR2: SGHRS, YFSETQ. The CDR3 spells CASSLAGYSYEQYF. The CDR3 DNA reads as TGCGCCAGCAGCTTGGCCGGGTACTCCTACGAGCAGTACTTC.

This rearrangement joins TRBV12-3 or TRBV12-4 to TRBJ1-1; D is undetermined. V lost 8 bases to trimming and J lost 6 bases, with 19 bases between them. The CDR3 consists of 14 residues. CDR3 sequence reads: CASVGEQTLAEAFF. For the CDR3, the DNA is TGTGCCAGCGTTGGGGAGCAGACCTTAGCTGAAGCTTTCTTT.

This chain uses TRBV5-1 with TRBJ1-1, with a weak D call TRBD1 (5 bases). Per germline, CDR1 SGHRS and CDR2 YFSETQ. V was clipped by 2 bases and J by 8 bases, with 7 bases between them. This CDR3 region has 11 residues. The CDR3 spells CASSFEGEAFF. For the CDR3, the DNA is TGCGCCAGCAGCTTCGAGGGGGAAGCTTTCTTT.

This clonotype was recorded many times. The chain uses TRBV7-2 and TRBJ1-1, with no clear D. This CDR3 has 18 amino acids. V shed 1 base and J shed 4 bases, with 22 bases lying between them. Germline CDR1 and CDR2: SGHTA and FQGNSA. CDR3 nucleotide sequence: TGTGCCAGCAGCTTAGTCGCGGAAGTCGAGCGGTGGGCCACTGAAGCTTTCTTT. Its protein product is CASSLVAEVERWATEAFF.

This clonotype occurred once. The chain uses TRBV6-1 and TRBJ2-5; D is possibly TRBD1 or TRBD2 (5 bases each). This CDR3 is built from 12 residues. From germline, CDR1 is MNHNS and CDR2 SASEGT. V lost 5 bases and J 14 bases, leaving 18 bases between the germline ends. In DNA form, the CDR3 reads TGTGCCAGCAGTCCCTCCGGGACCCCCGTATACTTC. This codes for CASSPSGTPVYF.

V gene TRBV13 combines with J gene TRBJ2-7; D is ambiguous. The length of the CDR3 is 12 residues. Germline CDR1 is PRHDT and CDR2 is FYEKMQ (reference sequence). V shed 0 bases and J shed 6 bases, with 6 bases lying between them. DNA for the CDR3: TGTGCCAGCAGCTTAGGTGGGCTCGAGCAGTACTTC. Translating it yields CASSLGGLEQYF.

As DNA, the CDR3 is TGTGCCAGTAGCCCATATTTAGCGGGCGGCTCCTACGAGCAGTACTTC. It translates to CASSPYLAGGSYEQYF. The rearrangement joins TRBV19 to TRBJ2-7, with 7 bases identical to TRBD2. This CDR3 region has 16 residues. In germline, CDR1 is LNHDA, CDR2 SQIVND (reference sequence). V lost 6 bases, J lost 0 bases, and 11 bases stayed unmatched.